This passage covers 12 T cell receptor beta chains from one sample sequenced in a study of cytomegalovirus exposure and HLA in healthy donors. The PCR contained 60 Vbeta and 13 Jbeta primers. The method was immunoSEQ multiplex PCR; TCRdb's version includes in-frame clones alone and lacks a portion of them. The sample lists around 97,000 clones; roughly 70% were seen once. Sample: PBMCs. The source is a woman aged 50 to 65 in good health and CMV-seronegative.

This CDR3 is CASDPGQGTGELFF. In DNA form, the CDR3 reads TGTGCCAGCGATCCGGGACAGGGGACCGGGGAGCTGTTTTTT. The rearrangement joins TRBV7-9 to TRBJ2-2, with 10 bases aligning to TRBD1. CDR1 is SEHNR, CDR2 FQNEAQ, per germline (reference sequence). The trim removed 8 bases at V and 5 bases at J, leaving 5 bases unmatched. The CDR3 has 14 residues.

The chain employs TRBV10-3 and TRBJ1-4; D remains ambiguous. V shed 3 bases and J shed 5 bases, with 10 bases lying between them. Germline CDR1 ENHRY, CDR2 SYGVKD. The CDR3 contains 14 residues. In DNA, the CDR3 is TGTGCCATCAGTGATGGTACAAAGAATGAAAAACTGTTTTTT. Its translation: CAISDGTKNEKLFF.

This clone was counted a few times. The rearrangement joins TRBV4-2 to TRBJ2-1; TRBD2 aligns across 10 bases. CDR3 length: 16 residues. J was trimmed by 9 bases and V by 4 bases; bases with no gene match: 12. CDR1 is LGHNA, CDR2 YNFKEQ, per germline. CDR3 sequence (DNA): TGTGCCAGCAGCCGCTCGGGGAGCGGGAGGGCCACTGAGCAGTTCTTC. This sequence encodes CASSRSGSGRATEQFF.

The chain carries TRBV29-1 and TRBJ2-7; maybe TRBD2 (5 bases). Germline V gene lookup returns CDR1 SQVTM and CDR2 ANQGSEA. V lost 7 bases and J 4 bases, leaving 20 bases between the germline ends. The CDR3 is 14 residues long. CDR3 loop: CSGSDPGGPYEQYF. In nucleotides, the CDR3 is TGCAGCGGAAGTGACCCCGGAGGTCCTTACGAGCAGTACTTC.

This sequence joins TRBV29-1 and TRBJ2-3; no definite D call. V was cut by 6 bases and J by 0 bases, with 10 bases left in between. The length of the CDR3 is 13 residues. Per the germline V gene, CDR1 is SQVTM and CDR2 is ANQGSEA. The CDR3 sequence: CSVLVASTDTQYF. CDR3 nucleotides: TGCAGCGTGCTAGTCGCCAGCACAGATACGCAGTATTTT.

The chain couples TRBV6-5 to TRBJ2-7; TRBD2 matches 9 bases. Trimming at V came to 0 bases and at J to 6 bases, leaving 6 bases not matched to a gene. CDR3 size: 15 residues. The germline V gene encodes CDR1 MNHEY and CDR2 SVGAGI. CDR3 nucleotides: TGTGCCAGCAGTTACTCGGCGGGGGGGCCTTTCGAGCAGTACTTC. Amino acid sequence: CASSYSAGGPFEQYF.

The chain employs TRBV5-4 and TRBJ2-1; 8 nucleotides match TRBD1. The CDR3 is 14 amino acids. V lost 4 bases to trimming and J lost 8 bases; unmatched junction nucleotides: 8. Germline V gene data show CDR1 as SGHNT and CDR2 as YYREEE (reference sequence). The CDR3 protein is CASSKGQAGDEQFF. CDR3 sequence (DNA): TGTGCCAGCAGCAAGGGACAGGCAGGCGATGAGCAGTTCTTC.

Here the CDR3 reads CASSRDSSYNSPLHF. The DNA of the CDR3 is TGTGCCAGCAGTCGGGACAGCTCCTATAATTCACCCCTCCACTTT. This chain links TRBV6-4 with TRBJ1-6; 7 bases map to TRBD1. CDR3 length: 15 amino acids. V lost 5 bases and J lost 0; bases outside the gene matches: 1. Looked up from germline, CDR1 is MRHNA and CDR2 is SNTAGT.

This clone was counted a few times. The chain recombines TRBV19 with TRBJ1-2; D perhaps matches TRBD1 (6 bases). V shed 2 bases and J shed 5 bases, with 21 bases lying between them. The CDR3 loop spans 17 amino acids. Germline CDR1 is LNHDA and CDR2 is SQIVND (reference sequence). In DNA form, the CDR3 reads TGTGCCAGTAGTATATATCCGGACAGAGGGAGCAAGTATGGCTACACCTTC. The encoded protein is CASSIYPDRGSKYGYTF. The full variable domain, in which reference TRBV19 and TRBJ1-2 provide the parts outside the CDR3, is DGGITQSPKYLFRKEGQNVTLSCEQNLNHDAMYWYRQDPGQGLRLIYYSQIVNDFQKGDIAEGYSVSREKKESFPLTVTSAQKNPTAFYLCASSIYPDRGSKYGYTFGSGTRLTVV.

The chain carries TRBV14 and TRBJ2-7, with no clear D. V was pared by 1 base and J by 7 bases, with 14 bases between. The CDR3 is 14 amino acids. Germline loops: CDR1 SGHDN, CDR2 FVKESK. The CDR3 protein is CASSQAANSREQYF. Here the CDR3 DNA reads TGTGCCAGCAGCCAAGCAGCGAACTCGAGGGAGCAGTACTTC.

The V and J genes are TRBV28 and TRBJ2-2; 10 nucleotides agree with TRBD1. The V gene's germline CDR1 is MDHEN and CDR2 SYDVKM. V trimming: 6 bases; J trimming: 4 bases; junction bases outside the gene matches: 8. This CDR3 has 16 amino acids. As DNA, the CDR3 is TGTGCCAGCAGCAGTGACAGGGGGCGAGGCACCGGGGAGCTGTTTTTT. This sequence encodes CASSSDRGRGTGELFF.

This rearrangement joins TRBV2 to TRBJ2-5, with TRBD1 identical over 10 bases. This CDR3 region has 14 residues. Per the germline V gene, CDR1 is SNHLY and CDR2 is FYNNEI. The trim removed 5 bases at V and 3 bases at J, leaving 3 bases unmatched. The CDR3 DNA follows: TGTGCCAGCAGTTACGGGACAGGGGAAGAGACCCAGTACTTC. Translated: CASSYGTGEETQYF.